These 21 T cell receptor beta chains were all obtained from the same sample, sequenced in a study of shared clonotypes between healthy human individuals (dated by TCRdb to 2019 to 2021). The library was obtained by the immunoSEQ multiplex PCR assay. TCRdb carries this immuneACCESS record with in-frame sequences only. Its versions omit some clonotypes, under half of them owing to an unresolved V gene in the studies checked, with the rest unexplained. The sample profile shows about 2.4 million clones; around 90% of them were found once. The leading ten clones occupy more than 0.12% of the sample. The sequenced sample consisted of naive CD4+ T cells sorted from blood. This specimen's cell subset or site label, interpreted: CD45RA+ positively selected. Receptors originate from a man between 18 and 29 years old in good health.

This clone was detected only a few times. The CDR3 region is CASSEPGTEAFF. As DNA, the CDR3 is TGTGCCAGCAGTGAGCCGGGTACTGAAGCTTTCTTT. J is TRBJ1-1 and V is TRBV2; D call uncertain. Germline values: CDR1 SNHLY, CDR2 FYNNEI. Deletions cut 3 bases from V and 5 bases from J, with 7 bases between. The CDR3 loop spans 12 amino acids.

The CDR3 region is CASSRTGEDNEQFF. CDR3 sequence (DNA): TGTGCCAGCAGCCGGACAGGAGAGGACAATGAGCAGTTCTTC. The J gene is TRBJ2-1, the V gene TRBV7-3, with TRBD1 identical over 7 bases. Germline-derived CDR1 and CDR2 are SGHTA and FQGTGA. V shed 5 bases and J 5 bases; nucleotides not matched to a gene: 6. CDR3 size: 14 residues.

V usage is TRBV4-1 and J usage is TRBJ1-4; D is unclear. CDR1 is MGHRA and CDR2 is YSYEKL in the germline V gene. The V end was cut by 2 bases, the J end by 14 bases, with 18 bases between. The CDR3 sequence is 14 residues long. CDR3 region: CASSQQAVKGGLFF. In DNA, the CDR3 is TGCGCCAGCAGCCAACAGGCCGTTAAAGGAGGGCTGTTTTTT.

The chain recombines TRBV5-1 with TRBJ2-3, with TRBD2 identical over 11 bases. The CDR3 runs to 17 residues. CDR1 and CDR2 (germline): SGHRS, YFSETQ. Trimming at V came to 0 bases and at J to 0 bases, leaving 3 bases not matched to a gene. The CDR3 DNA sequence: TGCGCCAGCAGCTTGGTTCTAGCGGGGGGTAGCACAGATACGCAGTATTTT. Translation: CASSLVLAGGSTDTQYF.

CDR3 DNA: TGTGCCAGCAGTTTAATAGACAGTCCAGATACGCAGTATTTT. Its translation is CASSLIDSPDTQYF. The chain combines TRBV28 with TRBJ2-3, with a possible D match to TRBD1 (5 bases). Trimming removed 2 bases from V and 4 bases from J, with 10 bases in between. Germline lookup yields CDR1 MDHEN and CDR2 SYDVKM. The CDR3 contains 14 residues. The full variable domain, rest sourced from reference TRBV28 and TRBJ2-3, is DVKVTQSSRYLVKRTGEKVFLECVQDMDHENMFWYRQDPGLGLRLIYFSYDVKMKEKGDIPEGYSVSREKKERFSLILESASTNQTSMYLCASSLIDSPDTQYFGPGTRLTVL.

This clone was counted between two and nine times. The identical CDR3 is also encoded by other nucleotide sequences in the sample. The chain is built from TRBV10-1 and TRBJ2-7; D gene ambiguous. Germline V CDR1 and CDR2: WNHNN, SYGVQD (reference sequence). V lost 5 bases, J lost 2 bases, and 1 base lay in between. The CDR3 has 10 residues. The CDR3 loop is CASSPYEQYF. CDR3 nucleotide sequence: TGCGCCAGCAGTCCCTACGAGCAGTACTTC.

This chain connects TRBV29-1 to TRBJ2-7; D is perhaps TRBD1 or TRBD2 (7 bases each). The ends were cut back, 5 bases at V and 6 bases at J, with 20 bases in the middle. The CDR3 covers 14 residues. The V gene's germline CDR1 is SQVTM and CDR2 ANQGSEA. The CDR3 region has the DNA TGCAGCGTTTGGGACAGACCTGGGGAGGGCGAGCAGTACTTC. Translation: CSVWDRPGEGEQYF.

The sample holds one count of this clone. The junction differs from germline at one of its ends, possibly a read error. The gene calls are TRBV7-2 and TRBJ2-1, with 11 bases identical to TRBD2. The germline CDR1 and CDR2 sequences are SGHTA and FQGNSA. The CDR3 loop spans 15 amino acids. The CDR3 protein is CASSLAGGSHNEQFF. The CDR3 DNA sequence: TGTGCCAGCAGCCTAGCGGGAGGTTCCCACAATGAGCAGTTCTTC.

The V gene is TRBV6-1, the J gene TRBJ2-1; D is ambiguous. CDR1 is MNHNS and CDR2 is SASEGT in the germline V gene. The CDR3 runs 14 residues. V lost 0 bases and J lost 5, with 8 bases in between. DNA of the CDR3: TGTGCCAGCAGTGAAGCAGGGTTAAACAATGAGCAGTTCTTC. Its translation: CASSEAGLNNEQFF.

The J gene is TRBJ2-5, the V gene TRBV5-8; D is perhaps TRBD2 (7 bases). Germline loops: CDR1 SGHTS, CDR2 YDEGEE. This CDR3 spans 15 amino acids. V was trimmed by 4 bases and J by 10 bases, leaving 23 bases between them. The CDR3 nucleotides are TGTGCCAGCAGCGAGACCGGGGGGCTGATCCGGGACCAGTACTTC. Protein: CASSETGGLIRDQYF.

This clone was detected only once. The CDR3 here is CASSRAQGQETQYF. The CDR3 DNA reads as TGCGCCAGCAGCCGCGCCCAGGGACAAGAGACCCAGTACTTC. The rearrangement links TRBV5-1 to TRBJ2-5, with a possible D match to TRBD1 (5 bases). The CDR3 consists of 14 residues. The V end lost 4 bases, the J end lost 2 bases, and 12 bases lay between the germline ends. The V gene's germline CDR1 is SGHRS and CDR2 YFSETQ.

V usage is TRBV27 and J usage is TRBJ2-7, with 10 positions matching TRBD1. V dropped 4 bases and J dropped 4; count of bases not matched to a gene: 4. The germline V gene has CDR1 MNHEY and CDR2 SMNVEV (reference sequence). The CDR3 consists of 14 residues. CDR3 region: CASSYGTGVYEQYF. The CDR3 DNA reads TGTGCCAGCAGTTACGGGACAGGGGTTTACGAGCAGTACTTC.

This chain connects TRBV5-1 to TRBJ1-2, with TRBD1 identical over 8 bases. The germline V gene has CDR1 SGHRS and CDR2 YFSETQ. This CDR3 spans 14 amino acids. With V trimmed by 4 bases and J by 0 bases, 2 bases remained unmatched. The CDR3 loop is CASSATGANYGYTF. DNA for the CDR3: TGCGCCAGCAGCGCGACAGGGGCTAACTATGGCTACACCTTC.

CDR3 sequence: CAIKINKESGDTQYF. The DNA of the CDR3 is TGTGCCATCAAAATTAACAAGGAATCGGGGGATACGCAGTATTTT. This chain joins TRBV10-3 and TRBJ2-3; a possible D gene is TRBD2 (5 bases). This CDR3 is 15 amino acids long. The germline V gene encodes CDR1 ENHRY and CDR2 SYGVKD. V lost 7 bases and J lost 6, with 20 bases in between.

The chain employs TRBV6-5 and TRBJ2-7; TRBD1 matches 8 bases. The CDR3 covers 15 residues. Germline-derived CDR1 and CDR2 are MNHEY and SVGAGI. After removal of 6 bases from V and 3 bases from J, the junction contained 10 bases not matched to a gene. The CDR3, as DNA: TGTGCCAGCAGAAAAACGGGACAGGTATACTACGAGCAGTACTTC. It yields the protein CASRKTGQVYYEQYF.

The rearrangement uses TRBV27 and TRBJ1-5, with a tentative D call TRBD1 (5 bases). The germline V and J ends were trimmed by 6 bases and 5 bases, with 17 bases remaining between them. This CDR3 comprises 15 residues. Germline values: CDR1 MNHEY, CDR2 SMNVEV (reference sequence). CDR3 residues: CASRATVSLYQPQHF. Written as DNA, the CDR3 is TGTGCCAGCAGGGCGACAGTTTCGCTTTATCAGCCCCAGCATTTT.

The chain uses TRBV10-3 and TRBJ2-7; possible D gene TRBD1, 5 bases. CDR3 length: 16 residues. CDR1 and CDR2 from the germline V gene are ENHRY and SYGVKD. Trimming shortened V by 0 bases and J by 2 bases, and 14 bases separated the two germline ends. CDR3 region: CAISESKPGQAYEQYF. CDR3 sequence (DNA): TGTGCCATCAGTGAGTCGAAGCCAGGACAAGCCTACGAGCAGTACTTC.

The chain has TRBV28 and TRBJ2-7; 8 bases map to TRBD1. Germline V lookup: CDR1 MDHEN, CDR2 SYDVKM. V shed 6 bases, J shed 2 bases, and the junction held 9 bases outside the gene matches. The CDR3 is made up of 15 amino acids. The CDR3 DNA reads TGTGCCAGCAGGCTGGGACAGGTTCTGACCTACGAGCAGTACTTC. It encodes CASRLGQVLTYEQYF.

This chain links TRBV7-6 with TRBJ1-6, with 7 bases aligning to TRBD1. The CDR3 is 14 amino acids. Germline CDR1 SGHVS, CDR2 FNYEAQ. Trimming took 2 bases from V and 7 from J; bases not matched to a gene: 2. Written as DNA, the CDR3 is TGTGCCAGCAGCTTACTCAGGGGGAATTCACCCCTCCACTTT. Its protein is CASSLLRGNSPLHF.

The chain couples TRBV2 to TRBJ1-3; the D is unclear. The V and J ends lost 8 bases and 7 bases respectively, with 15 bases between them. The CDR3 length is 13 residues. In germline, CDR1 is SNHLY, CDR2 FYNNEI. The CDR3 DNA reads TGTGCCAGCGCCCTCGAGGGTTCGAACACCATATATTTT. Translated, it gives CASALEGSNTIYF.

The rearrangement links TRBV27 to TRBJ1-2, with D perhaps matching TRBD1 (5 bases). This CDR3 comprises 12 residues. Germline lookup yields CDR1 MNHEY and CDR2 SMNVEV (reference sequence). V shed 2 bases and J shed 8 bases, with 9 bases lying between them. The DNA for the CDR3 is TGTGCCAGCAGTTTACCAGGGTCGGGCTACACCTTC. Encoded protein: CASSLPGSGYTF.